This TCR beta chain was sequenced in a study of cytomegalovirus exposure and HLA in healthy donors. Study conclusions and caveats: Around 18,000 TCR beta sequences were associated with HLA alleles at 0.05 false discovery rate in a later analysis. Listed as cytomegalovirus-associated were more than 150 TCR beta chains.

The length of the CDR3 is 14 residues. The J segment lost 6 bases and the V segment lost 6 bases, leaving 8 bases of the junction unmatched. Germline V gene sequence: CDR1 MNHEY, CDR2 SMNVEV (reference sequence). The count of this clone is one. Its antigen is not known. PCR involved 60 Vbeta and 13 Jbeta primers. Clones were sequenced by immunoSEQ multiplex PCR, and TCRdb holds only the in-frame ones, with some missing. The sample consists of under 200,000 clones, 60% to 80% of them appearing once. The sample was PBMCs. The receptor's source is a man aged 50 to 59 in good health and CMV-seropositive. This rearrangement joins TRBV27 to TRBJ1-2; 9 nucleotides line up with TRBD1. The CDR3 coding sequence is TGTGCCAGCAGCATTCAACAGGGGGCGGATGGCTACACCTTC. It translates to CASSIQQGADGYTF.